This T cell receptor beta chain was documented in a study of T cell clonotyping in hematopoietic cell transplantation. The CDR3 spans 13 residues. Germline V gives CDR1 MNHEY, CDR2 SVGAGI. The J segment lost 8 bases and the V segment lost 4 bases, leaving 5 bases of the junction unmatched. Method: immunoSEQ multiplex PCR; TCRdb's copy keeps in-frame clones and lacks some. The sample comprises 15,000 to 20,000 clones, roughly 84% of which are singletons, and under 15% rests with the top ten. This clone was observed a handful of times. The antigen is not known. Study-level results: Without cell sorting, CD4 versus CD8 contributions remain unresolved. Few recipient clonotypes overlapped donors; over 95% were de novo at given depth.

Sequencing was done on a sample of peripheral blood mononuclear cells. The rearrangement links TRBV6-5 to TRBJ2-1; 7 bases map to TRBD2. The sequence derives from a man aged 60 to 69 in good health. Some clones in this sample may be carry-over from other donors' samples. The CDR3 sequence: CASSSGLLDEQFF. The CDR3 region has the DNA TGTGCCAGCAGTTCGGGACTATTGGATGAGCAGTTCTTC.